What follows are 21 T cell receptor gamma chains derived from one specimen sequenced in a study of human gamma delta and Vdelta1 T cells. TCRdb made new clone calls on the PCR reads using CATT. The data hold several thousand gamma-chain clones, with around 45% observed a single time. No antigen has been assigned to these receptors. The sequenced sample was Vdelta1 gamma-delta T cells from blood grown in culture (DOT cells). Source of these receptors: a human donor in good health.

This rearrangement joins TRGV8 to TRGJ1 or TRGJ2. The germline V gene has CDR1 VENAVY and CDR2 YDSYNSRV. Unmatched junction bases numbered 2, after V lost 3 bases and J lost 9 bases. The CDR3 totals 10 residues. The DNA for the CDR3 is TGTGCCACCTGGGATGCTAAGAAACTCTTT. Protein product: CATWDAKKLF.

The chain uses TRGV8 and TRGJ1 or TRGJ2. V gave up 4 bases and J gave up 2 bases; unmatched junction bases: 8. The CDR3 totals 14 residues. Germline V lookup: CDR1 VENAVY, CDR2 YDSYNSRV. The chain's CDR3 is CATWDPPYYYKKLF. As DNA, the CDR3 is TGTGCCACCTGGGACCCCCCCTATTATTATAAGAAACTCTTT.

V usage is TRGV2 and J usage is TRGJ1 or TRGJ2. The V gene's germline CDR1 is EGSNGY and CDR2 YDSYNSKV. With 0 bases clipped from V and 3 bases from J, the junction kept 5 bases outside the gene matches. The CDR3 sequence is 14 residues long. CDR3 protein: CATWDGLGYYKKLF. CDR3 DNA: TGTGCCACCTGGGACGGGCTCGGTTATTATAAGAAACTCTTT.

This chain uses TRGV10 with TRGJP1. TRGV10 carries the ORF label, with uncertain function. This CDR3 contains 11 residues. V lost 13 bases, J lost 9 bases, and 9 bases stayed unmatched. CDR3 sequence (DNA): TGTGCTGTGGGATCTTGTTGGTTCAAGATATTT. It yields the protein CAVGSCWFKIF.

Remarks on this clone: A much larger clone lies a single base off, so this may be a read error. The gene calls are TRGV2 and TRGJ1 or TRGJ2. Trimming at V came to 4 bases and at J to 7 bases, leaving 4 bases not matched to a gene. The CDR3 covers 11 residues. Germline V gene data show CDR1 as EGSNGY and CDR2 as YDSYNSKV. CDR3 nucleotides: TGTGCCACCTGGGATAAATATAAGAAACTCTTT. Translated, it gives CATWDKYKKLF.

In its sample, this clone was seen a few times. The same CDR3 also results from other DNA sequences found in this sample. This chain connects TRGV2 to TRGJ1 or TRGJ2. J was trimmed by 3 bases and V by 0 bases; bases with no gene match: 5. Germline loops: CDR1 EGSNGY, CDR2 YDSYNSKV. This CDR3 has 14 amino acids. CDR3 coding DNA: TGTGCCACCTGGGACGGGCCCGGTTATTATAAGAAACTCTTT. The encoded protein is CATWDGPGYYKKLF.

The gene calls are TRGV3 and TRGJ1 or TRGJ2. This CDR3 region has 15 residues. Germline CDR1 reads VTNTFY; CDR2 reads YDVSTARD (reference sequence). Losses at the gene ends were 0 bases for V and 3 bases for J; bases not matched to a gene: 8. CDR3 coding DNA: TGTGCCACCTGGGACAGGCCAGGAGGTTATTATAAGAAACTCTTT. Its protein is CATWDRPGGYYKKLF.

This clone has just a few counts. This sequence joins TRGV3 and TRGJ1 or TRGJ2. This CDR3 has 17 residues. Trimming at V came to 1 base and at J to 1 base, leaving 13 bases not matched to a gene. Germline V CDR1 and CDR2: VTNTFY, YDVSTARD (reference sequence). The CDR3 here is CATWDSFDWRNYYKKLF. CDR3 nucleotides: TGTGCCACCTGGGACAGTTTCGATTGGCGAAATTATTATAAGAAACTCTTT.

The rearrangement joins TRGV5 to TRGJ1 or TRGJ2. Germline V lookup: CDR1 VINAFY, CDR2 YDVSNSKD. Losses at the gene ends were 5 bases for V and 7 bases for J; bases not matched to a gene: 5. The CDR3 is 11 amino acids. The CDR3 region is CATWGSYKKLF. The CDR3 DNA follows: TGTGCCACCTGGGGGTCATATAAGAAACTCTTT.

The V call is TRGV4, the J call TRGJ1 or TRGJ2. The germline V gene has CDR1 EGSTGY and CDR2 YDSYTSSV. Germline trimming cut 0 bases from V and 2 bases from J; bases unmatched to any gene: 7. This CDR3 contains 15 residues. CDR3 in DNA: TGTGCCACCTGGGATGGGGGCCCCCATTATTATAAGAAACTCTTT. Its translation is CATWDGGPHYYKKLF.

J is TRGJP1 and V is TRGV10. TRGV10 is designated an ORF whose function remains uncertain. V lost 8 bases and J lost 12; bases outside the gene matches: 10. CDR3 size: 12 residues. This CDR3 reads CAAWDWDGFKIF. The CDR3 DNA reads as TGTGCTGCGTGGGATTGGGATGGGTTCAAGATATTT.

The J gene is TRGJ1 or TRGJ2, the V gene TRGV2. CDR1 and CDR2 from the germline V gene are EGSNGY and YDSYNSKV. J lost 9 bases, V lost 3 bases, and 8 bases had no gene match. The CDR3 has 12 amino acids. The CDR3 nucleotides are TGTGCCACCTGGGACAAGACCCGTAAGAAACTCTTT. Amino acid sequence: CATWDKTRKKLF.

The chain couples TRGV3 to TRGJ1 or TRGJ2. V shed 1 base and J 11 bases; nucleotides not matched to a gene: 5. The CDR3 runs to 11 residues. Germline CDR1 reads VTNTFY; CDR2 reads YDVSTARD (reference sequence). As DNA, the CDR3 is TGTGCCACCTGGGACAGAAGGGAGAAACTCTTT. It encodes CATWDRREKLF.

For this clone: One base away lies a much larger clone, so this may be a sequencing read error. The same CDR3 is also encoded by other DNA sequences in this sample. The V gene is TRGV8, the J gene TRGJP2. Germline V gives CDR1 VENAVY, CDR2 YDSYNSRV. The length of the CDR3 is 12 residues. V gave up 5 bases and J gave up 5 bases; unmatched junction bases: 2. The CDR3 reads CATWGSDWIKTF. For the CDR3, the DNA is TGTGCCACCTGGGGAAGTGATTGGATCAAGACGTTT.

This clone was detected a few times. V is TRGV9 and J is TRGJP2. Germline V CDR1 and CDR2: GITISATS, ISYDGTV (reference sequence). Germline trimming cut 0 bases from V and 2 bases from J; bases unmatched to any gene: 3. The CDR3 is 15 residues long. CDR3 in amino acids: CALWEVQSSDWIKTF. CDR3 DNA: TGTGCCTTGTGGGAGGTGCAGAGTAGTGATTGGATCAAGACGTTT.

This clone was detected a few times. The chain is built from TRGV4 and TRGJP2. V lost 3 bases and J lost 6; bases outside the gene matches: 4. The CDR3 loop spans 13 amino acids. Germline assignment: CDR1 EGSTGY and CDR2 YDSYTSSV. CDR3 sequence (DNA): TGTGCCACCTGGGATAGGGGTGATTGGATCAAGACGTTT. This encodes CATWDRGDWIKTF.

Concerning this clone itself: The junction shows a germline mismatch at one end, possibly a read error. The chain combines TRGV4 with TRGJ1 or TRGJ2. The CDR3 extends over 16 amino acids. Germline CDR1 EGSTGY, CDR2 YDSYTSSV. The CDR3: CATWDQTSRDYYKNLF. The DNA of the CDR3 is TGTGCCACCTGGGATCAAACTTCTAGGGATTATTATAAGAATCTCTTT.

The chain combines TRGV8 with TRGJP1. The CDR3 has 12 residues. V lost 4 bases, J lost 11 bases, and 7 bases stayed unmatched. CDR1 is VENAVY and CDR2 is YDSYNSRV in the germline V gene. The CDR3 spells CATWDMWWFKIF. The CDR3 DNA reads as TGTGCCACCTGGGACATGTGGTGGTTCAAGATATTT.

The chain combines TRGV9 with TRGJ1 or TRGJ2. The V segment lost 0 bases and the J segment 8 bases; nucleotides outside the gene matches: 7. This CDR3 has 13 amino acids. Germline V gene lookup returns CDR1 GITISATS and CDR2 ISYDGTV (reference sequence). The CDR3: CALWEVRFHKKLF. In DNA, the CDR3 is TGTGCCTTGTGGGAGGTGAGATTCCATAAGAAACTCTTT.

Concerning this clone: This sample also contains other DNA sequences that code for the same CDR3. This sequence joins TRGV2 and TRGJ1 or TRGJ2. Germline V lookup: CDR1 EGSNGY, CDR2 YDSYNSKV. The V and J ends lost 0 bases and 9 bases, in that order; junction bases with no gene match: 2. CDR3 length equals 11 residues. CDR3 protein: CATWDGRKKLF. DNA for the CDR3: TGTGCCACCTGGGACGGGCGTAAGAAACTCTTT.

Only a few counts were recorded for this clone. This chain links TRGV10 with TRGJP1. TRGV10 is marked as an open reading frame, function uncertain. V lost 8 bases, J lost 3 bases, and 16 bases stayed unmatched. The CDR3 length is 17 residues. The CDR3 loop is CAAWEHPILATGWFKIF. The CDR3 coding sequence is TGTGCTGCGTGGGAGCACCCCATATTGGCCACTGGTTGGTTCAAGATATTT.